These 21 T cell receptor beta chains came from one sample sequenced in a study of CD8 T cells in Susac syndrome. Random hexamers primed reverse transcription of about 0.5 to 1 ug RNA. TCRdb re-analysed the immunoSEQ multiplex PCR reads in MiXCR, keeping a single row per CDR3 protein. Of about 120,000 distinct CDR3 sequences listed, about nine tenths were seen once; the top ten hold roughly 0.15%. The material sequenced was CD4+ T cells from PBMCs. The receptors come from a human donor in good health.

This clonotype was recorded a few times. The gene calls are TRBV13 and TRBJ2-7, with unresolved D. The germline CDR1 and CDR2 sequences are PRHDT and FYEKMQ (reference sequence). The CDR3 contains 14 residues. The germline V and J ends were trimmed by 3 bases and 2 bases, with 11 bases remaining between them. CDR3 region: CASSLLQATYEQYF. The DNA for the CDR3 is TGTGCCAGCAGCTTGCTTCAGGCGACCTACGAGCAGTACTTC.

The V and J genes are TRBV7-9 and TRBJ2-7; D tentatively fits TRBD1 or TRBD2 (6 bases each). V was trimmed by 4 bases and J by 6 bases, leaving 19 bases between them. The CDR3 totals 15 residues. In germline, CDR1 is SEHNR, CDR2 FQNEAQ (reference sequence). The CDR3 region has the DNA TGTGCCAGCAGCTCGGTCGGAGGGACCAGGGGCGAGCAGTACTTC. It specifies CASSSVGGTRGEQYF.

V is TRBV5-1 and J is TRBJ2-2; D is uncertain. This CDR3 region has 15 residues. Germline loops: CDR1 SGHRS, CDR2 YFSETQ. V lost 0 bases to trimming and J lost 1 base, with 7 bases between them. The CDR3 sequence is CASSLDPGNTGELFF. The CDR3 bases are TGCGCCAGCAGCTTGGACCCAGGGAACACCGGGGAGCTGTTTTTT.

The chain joins TRBV20-1 to TRBJ2-5; 8 bases agree with TRBD2. With V trimmed by 3 bases and J by 2 bases, 5 bases remained unmatched. CDR1 is DFQATT, CDR2 SNEGSKA, per germline (reference sequence). CDR3 length: 14 amino acids. CDR3 bases: TGCAGTGCTAGGAGCGGGAGCGGACAAGAGACCCAGTACTTC. It encodes CSARSGSGQETQYF.

The chain couples TRBV6-5 to TRBJ1-1; unclear D gene. Germline lookup yields CDR1 MNHEY and CDR2 SVGAGI. The CDR3 covers 15 residues. Trimming took off 0 bases at V and 4 bases at J, with 12 bases between the two ends. The CDR3 nucleotides are TGTGCCAGCAGTTACTCGCCCCGGGGTCCCACTGAAGCTTTCTTT. It codes for CASSYSPRGPTEAFF.

This clonotype was found once. The rearrangement uses TRBV5-1 and TRBJ2-7; 12 nucleotides line up with TRBD2. The V and J ends lost 0 bases and 6 bases, in that order; junction bases with no gene match: 16. This CDR3 comprises 19 residues. Germline V gene sequence: CDR1 SGHRS, CDR2 YFSETQ. The CDR3 is CASSLVLAGGRELGGEQYF. The CDR3, as DNA: TGCGCCAGCAGCTTGGTGCTAGCGGGGGGGCGAGAACTTGGAGGCGAGCAGTACTTC.

This clonotype appeared once. CDR3 protein: CASSVSTGGNEQYF. The CDR3 DNA is TGTGCCAGCAGCGTATCGACAGGGGGCAACGAGCAGTACTTC. The chain employs TRBV7-2 and TRBJ2-7; TRBD1 agrees at 10 bases. Germline-derived CDR1 and CDR2 are SGHTA and FQGNSA. V was clipped by 5 bases and J by 5 bases; unmatched bases: 6. The CDR3 runs to 14 residues.

This chain connects TRBV6-2 or TRBV6-3 to TRBJ2-7; 10 bases match TRBD2. This CDR3 has 14 amino acids. V lost 4 bases to trimming and J lost 3 bases; unmatched junction nucleotides: 3. Germline CDR1 is MNHEY and CDR2 is SVGEGT. The CDR3 here is CASSWTSGYYEQYF. CDR3 DNA: TGTGCCAGCAGTTGGACTAGCGGATACTACGAGCAGTACTTC.

As DNA, the CDR3 is TGCGCCAGCAGCCAAACCGGGAGTGTCAATGAGCAGTTCTTC. Translating it yields CASSQTGSVNEQFF. The chain combines TRBV4-3 with TRBJ2-1; TRBD2 might be the D (6 bases). Germline-derived CDR1 and CDR2 are LGHNA and YSLEER. This CDR3 has 14 residues. V lost 2 bases and J 6 bases, leaving 11 bases between the germline ends.

The sample holds a few counts of this clonotype. V is TRBV7-2 and J is TRBJ2-3, with TRBD2 identical over 11 bases. The V segment lost 8 bases and the J segment 4 bases; nucleotides outside the gene matches: 2. Looked up from germline, CDR1 is SGHTA and CDR2 is FQGNSA. The CDR3 is 13 residues long. In nucleotides, the CDR3 is TGTGCCAGCCGACTAGCGGGATCAGATACGCAGTATTTT. It codes for CASRLAGSDTQYF.

This chain connects TRBV20-1 to TRBJ1-5; D ambiguous. The CDR3 is 12 residues long. V lost 5 bases and J 4 bases, leaving 9 bases between the germline ends. Germline V CDR1 and CDR2: DFQATT, SNEGSKA (reference sequence). The CDR3 DNA reads TGCAGTGCTGGCCAGGTTAATCAGCCCCAGCATTTT. Residues: CSAGQVNQPQHF.

The rearrangement links TRBV11-2 to TRBJ1-1; 9 nucleotides line up with TRBD1. V lost 0 bases to trimming and J lost 5 bases; unmatched junction nucleotides: 1. Looked up from germline, CDR1 is SGHAT and CDR2 is FQNNGV. This CDR3 is built from 14 residues. CDR3 sequence reads: CASSLEDRGTEAFF. In DNA form, the CDR3 reads TGTGCCAGCAGCTTAGAGGACAGGGGAACTGAAGCTTTCTTT.

CDR3 amino acids: CASSYSSGATYEQYF. CDR3 coding DNA: TGTGCCAGCAGTTACTCGTCCGGAGCCACCTACGAGCAGTACTTC. The chain recombines TRBV6-5 with TRBJ2-7; D is uncertain. This CDR3 is built from 15 residues. In germline, CDR1 is MNHEY, CDR2 SVGAGI. The V end was cut by 0 bases, the J end by 2 bases, with 11 bases between.

This clonotype appeared a single time. This chain connects TRBV20-1 to TRBJ1-2, with 10 positions matching TRBD1. The CDR3 loop spans 15 amino acids. Germline values: CDR1 DFQATT, CDR2 SNEGSKA (reference sequence). J lost 7 bases, V lost 4 bases, and 12 bases had no gene match. Here the CDR3 reads CSAKGVGQGSFGYTF. CDR3 DNA: TGCAGTGCTAAGGGCGTGGGACAGGGGTCGTTTGGCTACACCTTC.

The chain joins TRBV7-2 to TRBJ1-5; D gene uncertain. V was shortened by 1 base and J by 6 bases, with 13 bases between the two germline ends. Germline-derived CDR1 and CDR2 are SGHTA and FQGNSA. This CDR3 is 15 amino acids long. The CDR3 is CASSLVFNEVQPQHF. The DNA for the CDR3 is TGTGCCAGCAGCTTAGTCTTTAATGAGGTTCAGCCCCAGCATTTT.

The chain has TRBV2 and TRBJ2-7; a possible D gene is TRBD1 (6 bases). V was pared by 6 bases and J by 2 bases, with 20 bases between. Germline values: CDR1 SNHLY, CDR2 FYNNEI. CDR3 length: 16 residues. The CDR3 bases are TGTGCCAGCAGGGCGAATAGGGCAGGGGCGGCCTACGAGCAGTACTTC. Its translation is CASRANRAGAAYEQYF.

This rearrangement joins TRBV18 to TRBJ2-3; D uncertain. Germline-derived CDR1 and CDR2 are KGHSH and LQKENI. Trimming shortened V by 3 bases and J by 13 bases, and 17 bases separated the two germline ends. The CDR3 length is 13 residues. CDR3 DNA: TGTGCCAGCTCACCCGGAAAGCGTGGCGGCGAGTATTTT. Encoded protein: CASSPGKRGGEYF.

V and J are TRBV20-1 and TRBJ1-2; D gene uncertain. Germline V gene sequence: CDR1 DFQATT, CDR2 SNEGSKA (reference sequence). The CDR3 consists of 13 residues. V was clipped by 6 bases and J by 4 bases, with 15 bases between them. The CDR3 sequence is CSALPSGFYGYTF. The DNA of the CDR3 is TGCAGTGCGTTGCCGTCGGGATTCTATGGCTACACCTTC.

This chain uses TRBV12-3 or TRBV12-4 with TRBJ2-2; 9 nucleotides align to TRBD2. V gave up 6 bases and J gave up 1 base; unmatched junction bases: 6. This CDR3 region has 16 residues. The CDR3 loop is CASRPGTSKNTGELFF. The CDR3 bases are TGTGCCAGCAGGCCAGGGACTAGCAAGAACACCGGGGAGCTGTTTTTT.

The chain has TRBV7-2 and TRBJ2-3; D is ambiguous. Germline assignment: CDR1 SGHTA and CDR2 FQGNSA. This CDR3 comprises 13 residues. Trimming pared 6 bases from V and 2 bases from J, leaving 9 bases between. The CDR3 region is CASRKTDTDTQYF. The CDR3 bases are TGTGCCAGCAGAAAGACGGACACAGATACGCAGTATTTT. Full variable domain (remainder filled in from reference TRBV7-2 and TRBJ2-3): GAGVSQSPSNKVTEKGKDVELRCDPISGHTALYWYRQSLGQGLEFLIYFQGNSAPDKSGLPSDRFSAERTGGSVSTLTIQRTQQEDSAVYLCASRKTDTDTQYFGPGTRLTVL.

The gene calls are TRBV20-1 and TRBJ2-3; 8 nucleotides agree with TRBD2. This CDR3 has 14 residues. V shed 5 bases and J 3 bases; nucleotides not matched to a gene: 7. Looked up from germline, CDR1 is DFQATT and CDR2 is SNEGSKA (reference sequence). The CDR3 here is CSALTGGRTDTQYF. For the CDR3, the DNA is TGCAGTGCTCTAACGGGGGGGCGAACAGATACGCAGTATTTT.